These 17 T cell receptor beta chains share one sample of origin, sequenced in a study of OX40 agonist ivuxolimab in advanced cancers. Library construction relied on the immunoSEQ multiplex PCR assay. TCRdb provides this immuneACCESS table in a form limited to in-frame rearrangements. Some clones are lacking; in checked studies, under half of them reflect an unresolved V gene, and why the rest are absent is not known. The sample table holds roughly 70,000 clones, of which about 90% were seen once. The top ten constitute 9.5% to 12% of the sample. The source material was CD4+ or CD8+ T cells sorted from blood, sampled in a trial of the OX40 agonist ivuxolimab. The receptors originated from an adult with an advanced solid tumor such as melanoma, head and neck, liver or kidney cancer.

The chain carries TRBV28 and TRBJ2-7, with 8 positions matching TRBD1. CDR3 length: 16 amino acids. V gave up 2 bases and J gave up 3 bases; unmatched junction bases: 9. Per germline, CDR1 MDHEN and CDR2 SYDVKM. The DNA for the CDR3 is TGTGCCAGCAGTTTACCGGCGGATGGACAGGGCTACGAGCAGTACTTC. This translates into CASSLPADGQGYEQYF.

The chain recombines TRBV10-3 with TRBJ1-5, with 9 bases matching TRBD1. V lost 5 bases to trimming and J lost 2 bases; unmatched junction nucleotides: 7. Germline assignment: CDR1 ENHRY and CDR2 SYGVKD. This CDR3 has 16 amino acids. As DNA, the CDR3 is TGTGCCATCAGTCCGGGACAGGGAGTAGGCAATCAGCCCCAGCATTTT. Its protein is CAISPGQGVGNQPQHF.

The V gene is TRBV9, the J gene TRBJ2-7, with 8 bases that match TRBD1. This CDR3 has 15 amino acids. Germline CDR1 is SGDLS and CDR2 is YYNGEE. With 4 bases clipped from V and 0 bases from J, the junction kept 6 bases outside the gene matches. The CDR3 DNA reads as TGTGCCAGCAGCCCCCGGGACAGGAGCTCCTACGAGCAGTACTTC. Translated: CASSPRDRSSYEQYF.

This rearrangement joins TRBV9 to TRBJ1-2; the match to TRBD1 covers 7 bases. Germline assignment: CDR1 SGDLS and CDR2 YYNGEE. The CDR3 runs to 16 residues. The junction had 11 bases not matched to a gene; V was cut back by 3 bases and J by 3 bases. For the CDR3, the DNA is TGTGCCAGCAGCGGGTCAGACAGGGAAAATTACTATGGCTACACCTTC. The encoded protein is CASSGSDRENYYGYTF.

The chain recombines TRBV7-6 with TRBJ2-3; no clear D. This CDR3 has 12 residues. V shed 4 bases and J shed 0 bases, with 2 bases lying between them. Germline values: CDR1 SGHVS, CDR2 FNYEAQ. This CDR3 is CASSSSTDTQYF. The CDR3 region has the DNA TGTGCCAGCAGCTCTAGCACAGATACGCAGTATTTT.

The chain carries TRBV7-9 and TRBJ2-7; perhaps D is TRBD1 or TRBD2 (5 bases each). The ends were cut back, 2 bases at V and 4 bases at J, with 18 bases in the middle. From germline, CDR1 is SEHNR and CDR2 FQNEAQ (reference sequence). The length of the CDR3 is 16 residues. CDR3 amino acids: CASSLFRDGGYYEQYF. The DNA of the CDR3 is TGTGCCAGCAGCTTATTCCGGGATGGGGGTTATTACGAGCAGTACTTC.

The genes are TRBV30 and TRBJ1-1, with 7 bases matching TRBD1. Trimming at V came to 3 bases and at J to 4 bases, leaving 17 bases not matched to a gene. Germline V gene sequence: CDR1 GTSNPN, CDR2 SVGIG (reference sequence). CDR3 length: 17 residues. The CDR3: CAWSEDPFLTGSTEAFF. For the CDR3, the DNA is TGTGCCTGGAGCGAAGACCCATTTTTGACAGGGAGCACTGAAGCTTTCTTT.

The chain combines TRBV27 with TRBJ1-5; no reliable D call. Germline V CDR1 and CDR2: MNHEY, SMNVEV (reference sequence). Between the trimmed V and J ends, which lost 6 bases and 2 bases, there was a span of 11 bases. This CDR3 is 14 amino acids long. The CDR3 sequence: CASSSIGRNQPQHF. The CDR3 nucleotides are TGTGCCAGCAGCTCCATTGGGCGCAATCAGCCCCAGCATTTT.

V usage is TRBV6-1 and J usage is TRBJ1-5; 7 positions match TRBD1. The V gene end was trimmed by 6 bases and the J gene end by 7 bases; junction bases not matched to a gene: 9. The germline V gene has CDR1 MNHNS and CDR2 SASEGT. The length of the CDR3 is 14 residues. This chain's CDR3 is CASRDYRGLQPQHF. DNA of the CDR3: TGTGCCAGCAGAGATTACAGGGGTCTACAGCCCCAGCATTTT.

The rearrangement links TRBV4-1 to TRBJ2-7; D not certain. Germline CDR1 and CDR2: MGHRA and YSYEKL. The length of the CDR3 is 14 residues. Trimming took off 5 bases at V and 0 bases at J, with 11 bases between the two ends. The CDR3 coding sequence is TGCGCCAGCAGCGACGACCCGAGCTCCTACGAGCAGTACTTC. Protein product: CASSDDPSSYEQYF.

This chain connects TRBV4-1 to TRBJ1-2; D gene ambiguous. Germline V gene lookup returns CDR1 MGHRA and CDR2 YSYEKL. The CDR3 is made up of 14 amino acids. Trimming cost V 0 bases and J 6 bases, with 11 bases left between them. Here the CDR3 reads CASSQDLGRDGYTF. The CDR3 coding sequence is TGCGCCAGCAGCCAAGATCTAGGGCGTGATGGCTACACCTTC.

V is TRBV6-6 and J is TRBJ2-1, with D possibly matching TRBD1 (5 bases). Trimming took 6 bases from V and 9 from J, leaving 9 bases between them. CDR3 size: 11 residues. The germline CDR1 and CDR2 sequences are MNHNY and SVGAGI (reference sequence). CDR3: CASRTAGEQFF. The CDR3 DNA follows: TGTGCCAGCAGGACAGCCGGTGAGCAGTTCTTC.

This chain uses TRBV7-8 with TRBJ2-7, with D possibly matching TRBD2 (5 bases). The CDR3 is made up of 13 amino acids. Trimming removed 5 bases at V and 7 bases at J, with 15 bases between. Germline CDR1 and CDR2: SGHVS and FQNEAQ. The CDR3 protein is CASSPAVLGEQYF. The CDR3 DNA is TGTGCCAGCAGCCCAGCGGTATTGGGTGAGCAGTACTTC.

The genes are TRBV7-9 and TRBJ2-3; TRBD2 matches at 11 bases. This CDR3 comprises 16 residues. Per germline, CDR1 SEHNR and CDR2 FQNEAQ (reference sequence). V dropped 5 bases and J dropped 3; count of bases not matched to a gene: 7. CDR3 amino acids: CASSPAIAGGTDTQYF. CDR3 bases: TGTGCCAGCAGCCCCGCAATAGCGGGGGGGACAGATACGCAGTATTTT. Based on the CDR3 plus reference TRBV7-9 and TRBJ2-3, the full variable domain is DTGVSQNPRHKITKRGQNVTFRCDPISEHNRLYWYRQTLGQGPEFLTYFQNEAQLEKSRLLSDRFSAERPKGSFSTLEIQRTEQGDSAMYLCASSPAIAGGTDTQYFGPGTRLTVL.

The chain links TRBV4-2 to TRBJ2-3; 11 nucleotides align to TRBD2. The V gene's germline CDR1 is LGHNA and CDR2 YNFKEQ. J was trimmed by 5 bases and V by 2 bases; bases with no gene match: 6. The CDR3 loop spans 16 amino acids. CDR3 sequence: CASSQLLAGVLDTQYF. The CDR3 bases are TGTGCCAGCAGCCAACTACTAGCGGGAGTACTAGATACGCAGTATTTT.

This clone occurred once. The chain is built from TRBV27 and TRBJ1-1, with TRBD1 as a possible D gene (5 bases). Deletions cut 6 bases from V and 0 bases from J, with 17 bases between. Germline V gene lookup returns CDR1 MNHEY and CDR2 SMNVEV (reference sequence). The CDR3 runs to 16 residues. DNA for the CDR3: TGTGCCAGCAGCCCGCTGGGGGAGGGAGTGAACACTGAAGCTTTCTTT. Residues: CASSPLGEGVNTEAFF.

This clone was recorded once. V usage is TRBV7-7 and J usage is TRBJ2-2; the D gene is possibly TRBD1 (7 bases). Germline V gene sequence: CDR1 SSHAT, CDR2 FNYEAQ (reference sequence). The V gene lost 1 base and the J gene lost 0 bases, with 12 bases spanning the gap. The CDR3 is 17 residues long. CDR3 sequence (DNA): TGTGCCAGCAGCTTAGGTGGCGGGACAGCGAACACCGGGGAGCTGTTTTTT. This translates into CASSLGGGTANTGELFF.